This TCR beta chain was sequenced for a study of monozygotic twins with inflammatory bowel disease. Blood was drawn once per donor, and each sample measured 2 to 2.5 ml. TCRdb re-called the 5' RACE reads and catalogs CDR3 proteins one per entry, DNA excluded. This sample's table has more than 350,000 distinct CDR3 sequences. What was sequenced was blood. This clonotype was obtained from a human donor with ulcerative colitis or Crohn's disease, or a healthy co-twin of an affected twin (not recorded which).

CDR3 region: CASSSEPYSNQPQHF. V is TRBV5-1 and J is TRBJ1-5. The length of the CDR3 is 15 residues. From germline, CDR1 is SGHRS and CDR2 YFSETQ.